The 13 T cell receptor beta chains reported below all come from one sample, sequenced in a study of beta chain features in type 1 diabetes. Findings and caveats of the study: Across all four CD4+ subsets, people with type 1 diabetes showed modestly shorter TCRB CDR3s.

Antigens of these TCRs are unknown. All of the isolated RNA was reverse transcribed, so expressed TCRB transcripts were sequenced. Libraries were prepared by immunoSEQ multiplex PCR; TCRdb keeps only in-frame clonotypes and omits some of them. The sample has 600,000 to 700,000 clones; roughly 12% are singletons. Sample: naive CD4+ T cells from blood. These TCRs come from a young man with type 1 diabetes.

The CDR3 nucleotides are TGTGCCAGCAGCCTCCTTGGGAACACTGAAGCTTTCTTT. Translated: CASSLLGNTEAFF. This chain uses TRBV6-1 with TRBJ1-1; D not resolved. V was shortened by 6 bases and J by 1 base, with 9 bases between the two germline ends. CDR1 is MNHNS, CDR2 SASEGT, per germline. The CDR3 is made up of 13 amino acids.

This rearrangement joins TRBV9 to TRBJ2-7; no reliable D call. V gave up 0 bases and J gave up 2 bases, with 12 bases separating them. CDR1 is SGDLS and CDR2 is YYNGEE in the germline V gene. This CDR3 comprises 15 residues. Here the CDR3 DNA reads TGTGCCAGCAGCGTAGCCCCCACGGTTACCTACGAGCAGTACTTC. The encoded protein is CASSVAPTVTYEQYF.

This chain connects TRBV29-1 to TRBJ2-4, with TRBD1 identical over 10 bases. Trimming at V came to 3 bases and at J to 0 bases, leaving 11 bases not matched to a gene. This CDR3 is built from 18 residues. Germline loops: CDR1 SQVTM, CDR2 ANQGSEA. This CDR3 reads CSVEGQGKTGIAKNIQYF. The CDR3 bases are TGCAGCGTTGAGGGACAGGGGAAGACGGGTATAGCCAAAAACATTCAGTACTTC. Looking up the rest from reference TRBV29-1 and TRBJ2-4 gives the full variable domain: SAVISQKPSRDICQRGTSLTIQCQVDSQVTMMFWYRQQPGQSLTLIATANQGSEATYESGFVIDKFPISRPNLTFSTLTVSNMSPEDSSIYLCSVEGQGKTGIAKNIQYFGAGTRLSVL.

The chain employs TRBV5-4 and TRBJ2-1; TRBD1 matches 7 bases. This CDR3 has 13 amino acids. The germline gives CDR1 SGHNT, CDR2 YYREEE (reference sequence). The V gene end was trimmed by 6 bases and the J gene end by 7 bases; junction bases not matched to a gene: 7. CDR3 amino acids: CASTPDRPNEQFF. The CDR3 DNA follows: TGTGCCAGCACCCCGGACAGGCCGAATGAGCAGTTCTTC.

V is TRBV9 and J is TRBJ1-2; D is uncertain. The V end was cut by 3 bases, the J end by 6 bases, with 12 bases between. The CDR3 sequence is 13 residues long. Per the germline V gene, CDR1 is SGDLS and CDR2 is YYNGEE. The CDR3 DNA reads as TGTGCCAGCAGCGGCGGAGAGGAGAATGGCTACACCTTC. This gives the protein CASSGGEENGYTF.

This clone has just a few counts. The V gene is TRBV4-3, the J gene TRBJ1-1; D uncertain. V lost 1 base to trimming and J lost 10 bases, with 16 bases between them. The germline V gene encodes CDR1 LGHNA and CDR2 YSLEER. The CDR3 covers 14 residues. CDR3 sequence reads: CASSQGSAAIGAFF. CDR3 DNA: TGCGCCAGCAGCCAAGGCTCGGCGGCAATCGGAGCTTTCTTT.

This clone was observed a handful of times. The chain carries TRBV9 and TRBJ1-1, with D possibly being TRBD1 (5 bases). Germline V gene data show CDR1 as SGDLS and CDR2 as YYNGEE. The CDR3 sequence is 17 residues long. The V and J ends lost 4 bases and 3 bases respectively, with 22 bases between them. This chain's CDR3 is CASSTTAGTDTDTEAFF. CDR3 DNA sequence: TGTGCCAGCAGCACCACCGCAGGGACGGACACGGACACTGAAGCTTTCTTT. The whole variable domain, filled in from reference TRBV9 and TRBJ1-1, reads DSGVTQTPKHLITATGQRVTLRCSPRSGDLSVYWYQQSLDQGLQFLIQYYNGEERAKGNILERFSAQQFPDLHSELNLSSLELGDSALYFCASSTTAGTDTDTEAFFGQGTRLTVV.

This rearrangement joins TRBV2 to TRBJ2-7; D unclear. Trimming cost V 3 bases and J 7 bases, with 16 bases left between them. Germline V gene sequence: CDR1 SNHLY, CDR2 FYNNEI. CDR3 length: 14 residues. The CDR3 loop is CASSDGAGPKEQYF. The CDR3 nucleotides are TGTGCCAGCAGTGATGGAGCAGGCCCCAAGGAGCAGTACTTC.

This clone was detected a few times. V usage is TRBV11-3 and J usage is TRBJ2-1; no reliable D call. The V gene lost 4 bases and the J gene lost 0 bases, with 4 bases spanning the gap. Germline CDR1 is SGHNT and CDR2 is YENEEA. The CDR3 has 13 residues. CDR3: CASSSSSYNEQFF. In DNA form, the CDR3 reads TGTGCCAGCAGCTCAAGCTCCTACAATGAGCAGTTCTTC.

A few counts support this clone. This rearrangement joins TRBV7-2 to TRBJ2-7; D is ambiguous. V was trimmed by 2 bases and J by 3 bases, leaving 11 bases between them. The CDR3 totals 14 residues. Per the germline V gene, CDR1 is SGHTA and CDR2 is FQGNSA. DNA of the CDR3: TGTGCCAGCAGCTTATCTTGGAGCAGCTACGAGCAGTACTTC. It specifies CASSLSWSSYEQYF.

This clone was seen a few times. This sequence joins TRBV9 and TRBJ1-6; tentative D call: TRBD1 (6 bases). The germline gives CDR1 SGDLS, CDR2 YYNGEE. Trimming shortened V by 1 base and J by 7 bases, and 9 bases separated the two germline ends. This CDR3 has 14 residues. CDR3 nucleotide sequence: TGTGCCAGCAGCGTATGGGACACCAATTCACCCCTCCACTTT. Residues: CASSVWDTNSPLHF.

This clone was counted only a few times. The gene calls are TRBV19 and TRBJ2-1; D is possibly TRBD1 (6 bases). There are 14 residues in the CDR3. Germline loops: CDR1 LNHDA, CDR2 SQIVND (reference sequence). Trimming cost V 3 bases and J 9 bases, with 15 bases left between them. DNA for the CDR3: TGTGCCAGTAGTATGGTACAGGGAATCTCTGAGCAGTTCTTC. This sequence encodes CASSMVQGISEQFF.

This clone came up a few times. The chain uses TRBV7-2 and TRBJ2-3; weak D call: TRBD1 (6 bases). Germline V gene lookup returns CDR1 SGHTA and CDR2 FQGNSA. V gave up 3 bases and J gave up 4 bases, with 11 bases separating them. This CDR3 contains 14 residues. The CDR3 DNA sequence: TGTGCCAGCAGCTTTTCGACAGGCTCAGATACGCAGTATTTT. Residues: CASSFSTGSDTQYF.